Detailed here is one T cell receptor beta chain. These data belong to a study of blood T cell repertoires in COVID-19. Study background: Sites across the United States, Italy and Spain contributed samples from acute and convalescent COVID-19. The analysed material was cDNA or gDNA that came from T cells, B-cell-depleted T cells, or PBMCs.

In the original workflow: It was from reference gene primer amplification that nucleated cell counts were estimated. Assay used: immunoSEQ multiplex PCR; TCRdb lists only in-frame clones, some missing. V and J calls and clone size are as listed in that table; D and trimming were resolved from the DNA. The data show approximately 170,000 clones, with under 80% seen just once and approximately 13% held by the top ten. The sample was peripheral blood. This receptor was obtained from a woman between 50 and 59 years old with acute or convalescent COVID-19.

The CDR3, as DNA: TGTGCCAGCAGGACTAGCGGGTTGAAAACCGGGGAGCTGTTTTTT. This gives the protein CASRTSGLKTGELFF. The gene calls are TRBV27 and TRBJ2-2; 10 bases fit TRBD2. The CDR3 consists of 15 residues. Germline assignment: CDR1 MNHEY and CDR2 SMNVEV (reference sequence). J was trimmed by 5 bases and V by 6 bases; bases with no gene match: 6.